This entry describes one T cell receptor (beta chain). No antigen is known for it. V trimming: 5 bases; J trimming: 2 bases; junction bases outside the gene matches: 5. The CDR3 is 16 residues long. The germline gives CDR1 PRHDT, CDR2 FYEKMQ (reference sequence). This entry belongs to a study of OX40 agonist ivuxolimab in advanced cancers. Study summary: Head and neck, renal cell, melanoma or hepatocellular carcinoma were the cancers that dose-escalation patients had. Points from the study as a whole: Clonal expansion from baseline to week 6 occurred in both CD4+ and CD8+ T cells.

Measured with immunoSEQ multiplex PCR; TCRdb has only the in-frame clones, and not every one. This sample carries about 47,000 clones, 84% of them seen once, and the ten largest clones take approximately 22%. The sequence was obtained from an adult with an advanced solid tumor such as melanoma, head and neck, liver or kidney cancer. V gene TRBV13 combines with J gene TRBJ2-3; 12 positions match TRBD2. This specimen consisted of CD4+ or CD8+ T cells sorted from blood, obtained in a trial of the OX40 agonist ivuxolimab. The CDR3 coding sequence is TGTGCCAGCAGCCTTCGGACTAGCGGGACCACAGATACGCAGTATTTT. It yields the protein CASSLRTSGTTDTQYF.